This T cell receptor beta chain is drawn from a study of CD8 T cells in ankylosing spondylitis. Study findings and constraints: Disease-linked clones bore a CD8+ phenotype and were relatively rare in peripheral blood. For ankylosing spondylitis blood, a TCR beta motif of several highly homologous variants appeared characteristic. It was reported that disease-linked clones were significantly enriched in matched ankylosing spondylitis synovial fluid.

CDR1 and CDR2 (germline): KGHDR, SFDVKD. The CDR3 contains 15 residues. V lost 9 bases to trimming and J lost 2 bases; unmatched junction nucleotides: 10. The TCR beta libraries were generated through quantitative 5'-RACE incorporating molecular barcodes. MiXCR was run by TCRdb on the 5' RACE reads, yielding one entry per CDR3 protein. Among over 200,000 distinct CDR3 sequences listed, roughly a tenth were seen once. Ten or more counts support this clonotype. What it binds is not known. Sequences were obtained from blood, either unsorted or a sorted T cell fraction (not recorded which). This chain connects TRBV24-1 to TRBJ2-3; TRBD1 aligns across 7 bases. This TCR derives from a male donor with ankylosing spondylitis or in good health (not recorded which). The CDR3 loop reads CATGGLTGNTDTQYF. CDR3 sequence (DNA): TGTGCCACCGGGGGATTGACAGGGAACACAGATACGCAGTATTTT.